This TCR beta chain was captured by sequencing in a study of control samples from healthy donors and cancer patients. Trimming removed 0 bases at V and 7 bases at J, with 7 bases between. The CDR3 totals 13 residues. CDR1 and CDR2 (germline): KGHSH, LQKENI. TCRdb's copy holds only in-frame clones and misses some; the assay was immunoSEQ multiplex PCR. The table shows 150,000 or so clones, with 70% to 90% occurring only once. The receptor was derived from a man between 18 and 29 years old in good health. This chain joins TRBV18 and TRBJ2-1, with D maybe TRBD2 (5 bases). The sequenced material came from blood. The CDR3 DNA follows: TGTGCCAGCTCACCACCGACGGGGAATGAGCAGTTCTTC. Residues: CASSPPTGNEQFF.